This paragraph covers one T cell receptor (beta chain) sequence. Germline V gene lookup returns CDR1 SGHRS and CDR2 YFSETQ. V was pared by 4 bases and J by 8 bases, with 17 bases between. The CDR3 covers 14 residues. Method: immunoSEQ multiplex PCR; TCRdb's copy keeps in-frame clones and lacks some. The sample lists fewer than 300,000 clones; over 70% were seen once. These data originate in a study of blood T cell repertoires in COVID-19. Sequencing was done on a sample of peripheral blood. The chain has TRBV5-1 and TRBJ2-3, with D perhaps TRBD1 (6 bases). This sequence originates from a woman aged 80 or older with acute or convalescent COVID-19. The CDR3 DNA reads as TGCGCCAGCAGCCCTCCACAGGGTGGGGGTACGCAGTATTTT. This translates into CASSPPQGGGTQYF. Combining the CDR3 with reference TRBV5-1 and TRBJ2-3 gives the whole variable domain KAGVTQTPRYLIKTRGQQVTLSCSPISGHRSVSWYQQTPGQGLQFLFEYFSETQRNKGNFPGRFSGRQFSNSRSEMNVSTLELGDSALYLCASSPPQGGGTQYFGPGTRLTVL.